A selection of T cell receptor beta chains follows, all from one sample in a study of blood T cell repertoires in COVID-19. Sequencing used immunoSEQ multiplex PCR; TCRdb keeps in-frame clones, though not all of them. The sample carries about 14,000 clones, about 88% recorded once. Sequencing input: peripheral blood. The receptors derive from a human donor in a cohort sampled during active COVID-19. Each CDR3 is given with its conserved first and last residue.

V	J	CDR3
TRBV6-5	TRBJ2-7	CATLGQEGEQYF
TRBV6-5	TRBJ2-5	CASSYSRYQETQYF
TRBV12-3/TRBV12-4	TRBJ1-1	CASRRGVTEAFF
TRBV19	TRBJ1-5	CASSIRGRGNQPQHF
TRBV6-2/TRBV6-3	TRBJ2-5	CASSPIAGGPETQYF
TRBV6-5	TRBJ1-2	CATYRGDGGYTF
TRBV9	TRBJ2-3	CASSVGLASTDTQYF
TRBV6-5	TRBJ2-7	CASRRAPGSHEQYF
TRBV7-2	TRBJ2-1	CASSLQQGARINNEQFF
TRBV13	TRBJ2-2	CASSIPGLAGALNTGELFF
TRBV21-1	TRBJ2-7	CASRQGRTYEQYF
TRBV18	TRBJ2-7	CASSPPMGTGTVEQYF
TRBV6-1	TRBJ1-5	CASSDRGTGNNQPQHF
TRBV27	TRBJ2-2	CASTPLDRGRTGELFF
TRBV10-3	TRBJ2-6	CAISDGFRYLSGANVLTF
TRBV29-1	TRBJ1-2	CSVGRADNNNYGYTF
TRBV6-7	TRBJ2-7	CASSYTRDFYEQYF
TRBV24-1	TRBJ2-7	CATSGGQGFYEQYF
TRBV19	TRBJ1-5	CASSSWQGGHPQHF
TRBV6-5	TRBJ1-2	CASSYSASNYGYTF
TRBV19	TRBJ2-5	CANRQETQYF
TRBV7-2	TRBJ2-6	CASSLVRRGSSGANVLTF
TRBV15	TRBJ1-5	CATSRVSRGNQPQHF
TRBV7-9	TRBJ2-7	CASSLGQGYYEQYF
TRBV7-9	TRBJ2-3	CASSRGTRTDTQYF